The TCR beta chain described here comes from a study of technical replicates of blood from several donors. The data were produced by immunoSEQ multiplex PCR, yet TCRdb's version contains in-frame clones alone and is incomplete. The repertoire consists of almost 55,000 clones, with 94% occurring once and the leading ten covering approximately 0.22%. V lost 3 bases to trimming and J lost 8 bases, with 10 bases between them. The CDR3 runs 11 residues. The germline CDR1 and CDR2 sequences are DFQATT and SNEGSKA (reference sequence). This TCR was sampled from a human donor in good health. Sequencing was carried out using T cells isolated from PBMCs. The chain uses TRBV20-1 and TRBJ1-2; D is uncertain. CDR3 DNA: TGCAGTGCTAGCGCCCTCAGGGGCTACACCTTC. Translation gives CSASALRGYTF.